These T cell receptor beta chains were read from a single sample in a study of blood T cell repertoires in COVID-19. Here immunoSEQ multiplex PCR was the method, and the copy in TCRdb shows in-frame clones only, minus some. The sample has about 110,000 clones; about four fifths are singletons. What was sequenced was peripheral blood. All receptors derive from a woman between 55 and 75 years old with acute or convalescent COVID-19. Each CDR3 is given with its conserved first and last residue. A D gene is named only where the DNA matches it firmly. Not all rows give a size; the values are once, few, many and, for expanded clones, a class.

TRBJ1-1 | . | once | TRBV5-1 | TGCGCCAGCAGCTTGGGTACAGGGCTCACTGAAGCTTTCTTT | CASSLGTGLTEAFF
TRBJ1-1 | TRBD1 | . | TRBV7-2 | TGTGCCAGCAGCTTCGACAGGGGAGGTGAAGCTTTCTTT | CASSFDRGGEAFF
TRBJ2-7 | TRBD2 | . | TRBV27 | TGTGCCAGCAGTCCCGCACTAGCGGGAGGCACCTACGAGCAGTACTTC | CASSPALAGGTYEQYF
TRBJ2-5 | . | . | TRBV19 | TGTGCCAGTAGTCCGATAGAGGGTGCTCGCGGGGAGACCCAGTACTTC | CASSPIEGARGETQYF
TRBJ2-2 | . | . | TRBV19 | TGTGCCAGTAGTTGGGGCAGGGCGTCCGGGGAGCTGTTTTTT | CASSWGRASGELFF
TRBJ2-7 | . | . | TRBV7-3 | TGTGCCAGCAGCTTAACGTTCGGGTACGAGCAGTACTTC | CASSLTFGYEQYF
TRBJ1-1 | . | . | TRBV6-5 | TGTGCCAGCAGTTACTCGGGGCAGGACGCTCAAGCTTTCTTT | CASSYSGQDAQAFF
TRBJ2-5 | TRBD2 | . | TRBV27 | TGTGCCAGCAGTTTACTCCCGGGGGGGGGAGAGACCCAGTACTTC | CASSLLPGGGETQYF
TRBJ2-1 | . | . | TRBV18 | TGTGCCAGCTCACTTGGTAGCCTTGTTCCTGAGCAGTTCTTC | CASSLGSLVPEQFF
TRBJ2-1 | TRBD2 | . | TRBV28 | TGTGCCAGCTACGGACTAGTGCGTAATGAGCAGTTCTTC | CASYGLVRNEQFF
TRBJ2-6 | . | . | TRBV18 | TGTGCCAGCTCACCACCGGGTGGAGCCTCGGTCGGGGCCAACGTCCTGACTTTC | CASSPPGGASVGANVLTF
TRBJ2-3 | . | . | TRBV9 | TGTGCCAGCAGCGTAGGGACTACAGATACGCAGTATTTT | CASSVGTTDTQYF
TRBJ2-1 | TRBD2 | . | TRBV18 | TGTGCCAGCTCAATTACTAGCGGGGTAGACAATGAGCAGTTCTTC | CASSITSGVDNEQFF
TRBJ2-1 | . | once | TRBV29-1 | TGCAGCGTTGAAGAACCCCAGGACTACAATGAGCAGTTCTTC | CSVEEPQDYNEQFF
TRBJ1-4 | TRBD1 | . | TRBV4-1 | TGCGCCAGCAGCCAAGATCGGTTACAAGGGGGCGCGATTGGGGGAGAAAAACTGTTTTTT | CASSQDRLQGGAIGGEKLFF
TRBJ1-2 | . | . | TRBV19 | TGTGCCAGTAGTATGGGACTAGGGGGGAAGCTAAACTATGGCTACACCTTC | CASSMGLGGKLNYGYTF
TRBJ2-7 | TRBD1 | few | TRBV7-2 | TGTGCCAGCAGCTTCCGGGACAGGGGGCGTGAGCAGTACTTC | CASSFRDRGREQYF
TRBJ1-1 | . | once | TRBV6-6 | TGTGCCAGCAGTTACCCTAGACAGCTGAACACTGAAGCTTTCTTT | CASSYPRQLNTEAFF
TRBJ1-1 | TRBD1 | . | TRBV7-9 | TGTGCCAGCAGCTTATACTCTACAGGGGGCACTGAAGCTTTCTTT | CASSLYSTGGTEAFF
TRBJ1-1 | . | . | TRBV29-1 | TGCAGCGTTGTGCCGACTCTCGTGAACACTGAAGCTTTCTTT | CSVVPTLVNTEAFF
TRBJ2-7 | . | . | TRBV6-1 | TGTGCCAGCAGTGAAAGTTTGGGCTTCCGAAGGGAGCAGTACTTC | CASSESLGFRREQYF
TRBJ2-3 | TRBD1 | . | TRBV5-1 | TGCGCCAGCAGCTCCTCGGGACAGGGTGGAGATACGCAGTATTTT | CASSSSGQGGDTQYF
TRBJ2-3 | TRBD2 | . | TRBV5-1 | TGCGCCAGCAGCCAGATTAGCGGGGGGAGCACAGATACGCAGTATTTT | CASSQISGGSTDTQYF
TRBJ2-7 | TRBD2 | . | TRBV7-2 | TGTGCCAGCAGCTTAGGGCTAGCGGGAGTAAGAGAGCAGTACTTC | CASSLGLAGVREQYF
TRBJ1-1 | . | . | TRBV3-1/TRBV3-2 | TGTGCCAGCAGCCAAGAATCGTCGGGGGGCACTGAAGCTTTCTTT | CASSQESSGGTEAFF
TRBJ1-1 | . | . | TRBV5-4 | TGTGCCAGCAGCTCGGGGCGGTTTAGGGGAGGCACTGAAGCTTTCTTT | CASSSGRFRGGTEAFF
TRBJ1-3 | TRBD1 | . | TRBV6-1 | TGTGCCAGCAGTGATCTCGGACAGGGGGCGCCCGGAAACACCATATATTTT | CASSDLGQGAPGNTIYF
TRBJ2-1 | TRBD2 | . | TRBV5-1 | TGCGCCAGCAGCTTCAGAGCGGGGAAAGGGAATGAGCAGTTCTTC | CASSFRAGKGNEQFF
TRBJ1-1 | . | . | TRBV4-1 | TGCGCCAGCAGCCAAGAACCGAGAAACACTGAAGCTTTCTTT | CASSQEPRNTEAFF
TRBJ1-1 | . | . | TRBV18 | TGTGCCAGCTCACAAAATCCGACAGGCAGCTCAACTGAAGCTTTCTTT | CASSQNPTGSSTEAFF
TRBJ1-2 | . | . | TRBV3-1/TRBV3-2 | TGTGCCAGCAGCCAAGACGGTGGCTACACCTTC | CASSQDGGYTF
TRBJ1-1 | TRBD1 | . | TRBV9 | TGTGCCAGCAGCGGATCCGGGACAGGGGGCACTGAAGCTTTCTTT | CASSGSGTGGTEAFF
TRBJ1-5 | . | . | TRBV27 | TGTGCCAGCAGTTCCCCAGGGCTTAATCAGCCCCAGCATTTT | CASSSPGLNQPQHF
TRBJ1-3 | TRBD1 | . | TRBV3-1/TRBV3-2 | TGTGCCAGCAGCCAGGGGTTACAGGGGAACACCATATATTTT | CASSQGLQGNTIYF